The 27 T cell receptor beta chains below were found in one sample sequenced in a study of T-cell reconstitution after alpha-beta-depleted transplantation in children. A library of TCRbeta sequences, prepared with unique molecular identifiers, was generated. Each CDR3 protein gets one entry after TCRdb re-called the PCR reads with MiXCR. The sample contains some 200,000 distinct CDR3 sequences, about 8.7% of which appear only once. The specimen was PBMCs, mostly from graft donor cells, collected 360 days after TCRalphabeta/CD19-depleted stem cell transplant. The receptors originated from a male patient aged 2 to 9 who had a stem cell transplant for acute myeloid leukemia, so the T cells may come from the graft donor.

This clonotype was observed a handful of times. V usage is TRBV20-1 and J usage is TRBJ1-3; D unresolved. The CDR3 spans 15 residues. The germline V gene has CDR1 DFQATT and CDR2 SNEGSKA (reference sequence). The V and J ends lost 2 bases and 0 bases respectively, with 11 bases between them. The CDR3 sequence is CSARPQSNSGNTIYF. The CDR3 coding sequence is TGCAGTGCTAGACCCCAATCTAACTCTGGAAACACCATATATTTT.

This clonotype has at least ten counts. The CDR3 sequence: CASSEGGAVTEAFF. CDR3 DNA sequence: TGTGCCAGCAGTGAGGGGGGGGCGGTCACTGAAGCTTTCTTT. The rearrangement links TRBV6-1 to TRBJ1-1; D may be TRBD1 (6 bases). Germline-derived CDR1 and CDR2 are MNHNS and SASEGT. V lost 3 bases and J lost 4, with 12 bases in between. This CDR3 has 14 amino acids.

This clonotype occurred a few times. The rearrangement uses TRBV20-1 and TRBJ2-5; D is perhaps TRBD2 (5 bases). The V gene's germline CDR1 is DFQATT and CDR2 SNEGSKA (reference sequence). Trimming removed 0 bases at V and 5 bases at J, with 19 bases between. The CDR3 is 16 amino acids. CDR3 nucleotides: TGCAGTGCTAGAGATCCGCCCTCGAGTGGGGAGGAGACCCAGTACTTC. This gives the protein CSARDPPSSGEETQYF.

The gene calls are TRBV6-5 and TRBJ2-7; the D is unclear. CDR1 and CDR2 from the germline V gene are MNHEY and SVGAGI. This CDR3 comprises 12 residues. V was shortened by 6 bases and J by 2 bases, with 8 bases between the two germline ends. This chain's CDR3 is CASSRTAYEQYF. The CDR3 nucleotides read TGTGCCAGCAGCCGGACGGCCTACGAGCAGTACTTC.

Comments on this clonotype: A read error may account for a junction end that differs from germline. The genes are TRBV12-3 or TRBV12-4 and TRBJ2-1; 15 bases line up with TRBD2. The CDR3 is made up of 17 amino acids. The DNA for the CDR3 is TGTGCCGGCAGTTTCCCTCGGACTAGCGGGAGGGGTAATGAGCAGTTCTTC. As protein: CAGSFPRTSGRGNEQFF.

This clonotype was counted at least ten times. The chain links TRBV4-1 to TRBJ2-5, with TRBD1 as a possible D gene (6 bases). CDR1 is MGHRA, CDR2 YSYEKL, per germline. The CDR3 is made up of 18 amino acids. Trimming took 0 bases from V and 0 from J, leaving 17 bases between them. The CDR3 region has the DNA TGCGCCAGCAGCCAAGATGGTAGGCAGGGACACCACCAAGAGACCCAGTACTTC. Its protein product is CASSQDGRQGHHQETQYF.

In this sample, this clonotype turned up a few times. The chain employs TRBV12-3 or TRBV12-4 and TRBJ2-7; TRBD2 might be the D (6 bases). V gave up 4 bases and J gave up 1 base, with 14 bases separating them. The CDR3 is 15 residues long. DNA of the CDR3: TGTGCCAGCAGTTCGATCGGGGGTCTTTCCTACGAGCAGTACTTC. Translating gives CASSSIGGLSYEQYF.

The chain recombines TRBV4-3 with TRBJ2-1; D is ambiguous. The CDR3 sequence is 17 residues long. V was pared by 0 bases and J by 3 bases, with 15 bases between. Germline V gene lookup returns CDR1 LGHNA and CDR2 YSLEER. CDR3 nucleotides: TGCGCCAGCAGCCAAGATTATACTGGCCTCCTCTACAATGAGCAGTTCTTC. Protein product: CASSQDYTGLLYNEQFF.

This clonotype has ten or more counts. The chain couples TRBV12-3 or TRBV12-4 to TRBJ2-1; TRBD2 aligns across 7 bases. This CDR3 comprises 16 residues. V trimming: 5 bases; J trimming: 5 bases; junction bases outside the gene matches: 12. CDR3 sequence (DNA): TGTGCCAGCAGTCCCCGACTAGCACGGGATGACAATGAGCAGTTCTTC. Its translation is CASSPRLARDDNEQFF.

This clonotype was observed many times. This sequence joins TRBV7-6 and TRBJ2-3; D is uncertain. This CDR3 contains 13 residues. CDR1 SGHVS and CDR2 FNYEAQ come from the germline V gene. Trimming removed 0 bases at V and 6 bases at J, with 7 bases between. CDR3 DNA sequence: TGTGCCAGCAGCTTAGCGTTTGGGGATACGCAGTATTTT. Protein product: CASSLAFGDTQYF.

This clonotype was seen repeatedly, ten times or more. The V call is TRBV12-3 or TRBV12-4, the J call TRBJ2-2, with no clear D. The CDR3 sequence is 14 residues long. V dropped 5 bases and J dropped 0 bases, with 7 bases sitting between them. CDR3 loop: CASSMTPNTGELFF. CDR3 nucleotide sequence: TGTGCCAGCAGTATGACTCCGAACACCGGGGAGCTGTTTTTT.

The V call is TRBV30, the J call TRBJ2-1; D tentatively reads TRBD1 or TRBD2 (5 bases each). CDR3 length: 12 amino acids. Germline V gives CDR1 GTSNPN, CDR2 SVGIG (reference sequence). The V and J ends lost 2 bases and 8 bases respectively, with 10 bases between them. CDR3 coding DNA: TGTGCCTGGAGTATCAGGGACGATGAGCAGTTCTTC. It yields the protein CAWSIRDDEQFF.

A single count supports this clonotype. This could be a read error, since a much larger clone is one nucleotide away. J is TRBJ2-5 and V is TRBV3-1, with TRBD2 matching 11 bases. J was trimmed by 3 bases and V by 8 bases; bases with no gene match: 5. The CDR3 is 14 amino acids. Germline V gene sequence: CDR1 LGHDT, CDR2 YNNKEL (reference sequence). CDR3 DNA sequence: TGTGCCAGCGGCAAACTAGCGGGAGAAGAGACCCAGTACTTC. Amino acid sequence: CASGKLAGEETQYF.

The rearrangement joins TRBV6-2 or TRBV6-3 to TRBJ2-1, with TRBD2 matching 11 bases. This CDR3 is 17 amino acids long. CDR1 and CDR2 (germline): MNHEY, SVGEGT. With 1 base clipped from V and 7 bases from J, the junction kept 9 bases outside the gene matches. In DNA, the CDR3 is TGTGCCAGCAGTTACTGGCGTGGGACTAGCGGAGTTAATGAGCAGTTCTTC. Amino acids: CASSYWRGTSGVNEQFF.

V gene TRBV5-1 combines with J gene TRBJ2-3; 14 bases fit TRBD2. This CDR3 spans 20 amino acids. After removal of 1 base from V and 2 bases from J, the junction contained 12 bases not matched to a gene. The germline V gene has CDR1 SGHRS and CDR2 YFSETQ. CDR3 nucleotides: TGCGCCAGCAGCTTGCGCTCGGGACTAGCGGGAGAATACCCCACAGATACGCAGTATTTT. Protein sequence: CASSLRSGLAGEYPTDTQYF.

V usage is TRBV5-1 and J usage is TRBJ2-7; 8 bases map to TRBD1. This CDR3 spans 8 amino acids. The germline V gene has CDR1 SGHRS and CDR2 YFSETQ. The CDR3 protein is CASYRGFV. CDR3 DNA sequence: TGCGCCAGCTACAGGGGGTTCGTC.

In this sample, this clonotype turned up many times. The chain joins TRBV28 to TRBJ2-1; 12 bases are shared with TRBD2. V dropped 6 bases and J dropped 7; count of bases not matched to a gene: 7. This CDR3 spans 15 amino acids. CDR1 and CDR2 from the germline V gene are MDHEN and SYDVKM. The chain's CDR3 is CASSPSGRGLNEQFF. The DNA for the CDR3 is TGTGCCAGCAGCCCTAGCGGGAGGGGTCTAAATGAGCAGTTCTTC.

In this sample, this clonotype turned up a few times. This chain joins TRBV5-1 and TRBJ2-5; TRBD1 might be the D (6 bases). Germline V gene lookup returns CDR1 SGHRS and CDR2 YFSETQ. The CDR3 runs 16 residues. V lost 4 bases and J 1 base, leaving 17 bases between the germline ends. The CDR3 is CASSVAQGPTQETQYF. CDR3 in DNA: TGCGCCAGCAGCGTGGCACAGGGACCGACCCAAGAGACCCAGTACTTC. The whole variable domain, remainder taken from reference TRBV5-1 and TRBJ2-5, is KAGVTQTPRYLIKTRGQQVTLSCSPISGHRSVSWYQQTPGQGLQFLFEYFSETQRNKGNFPGRFSGRQFSNSRSEMNVSTLELGDSALYLCASSVAQGPTQETQYFGPGTRLLVL.

This clonotype has only a few counts. J is TRBJ2-7 and V is TRBV20-1; 9 nucleotides align to TRBD1. This CDR3 comprises 14 residues. J gave up 2 bases and V 3 bases, and 5 bases lay outside the gene matches. CDR1 is DFQATT and CDR2 is SNEGSKA in the germline V gene (reference sequence). The chain's CDR3 is CSARHRDRAYEQYV. Written as DNA, the CDR3 is TGCAGTGCTAGGCACCGGGACAGGGCCTACGAGCAGTACGTC.

This clonotype was recorded at least ten times. The rearrangement joins TRBV12-3 or TRBV12-4 to TRBJ2-7; 15 positions match TRBD2. The CDR3 is made up of 17 amino acids. Trimming cost V 5 bases and J 5 bases; bases outside gene matches: 10. The CDR3, as DNA: TGTGCCAGCAGTCCCCAGGGACTAGCGGGGGGCTTTCACGAGCAGTACGTC. Its protein product is CASSPQGLAGGFHEQYV.

The chain has TRBV3-1 and TRBJ1-5; no definite D call. Germline CDR1 and CDR2: LGHDT and YNNKEL (reference sequence). The V end was cut by 1 base, the J end by 3 bases, with 4 bases between. This CDR3 is 13 amino acids long. CDR3 nucleotides: TGTGCCAGCAGCCAAGGGTCCAATCAGCCCCAGCATTTT. Its protein is CASSQGSNQPQHF.

The CDR3 sequence is CASSLQDTGELFF. DNA for the CDR3: TGTGCCAGCAGTTTACAGGACACCGGGGAGCTGTTTTTT. V gene TRBV12-3 or TRBV12-4 combines with J gene TRBJ2-2; D is undetermined. The CDR3 totals 13 residues. Trimming cost V 2 bases and J 3 bases, with 4 bases left between them.

The chain couples TRBV5-1 to TRBJ2-3; D is possibly TRBD2 (5 bases). V was clipped by 1 base and J by 6 bases, with 12 bases between them. CDR3 length: 14 amino acids. CDR1 SGHRS and CDR2 YFSETQ come from the germline V gene. The CDR3 bases are TGCGCCAGCAGCTTGAACACCGGCGGGGATACGCAGTATTTT. This sequence encodes CASSLNTGGDTQYF.

The chain carries TRBV6-6 and TRBJ2-7, with D unresolved. CDR3 length: 13 residues. V gave up 4 bases and J gave up 2 bases, with 9 bases separating them. CDR1 and CDR2 (germline): MNHNY, SVGAGI (reference sequence). Here the CDR3 DNA reads TGTGCCAGCAGTTGGCTGGGCGCCTACGAGCAGTACTTC. Amino acids: CASSWLGAYEQYF.

This clonotype was seen repeatedly, ten times or more. The chain employs TRBV4-3 and TRBJ2-1, with 9 bases fitting TRBD2. From germline, CDR1 is LGHNA and CDR2 YSLEER. This CDR3 is built from 16 residues. Trimming at V came to 1 base and at J to 3 bases, leaving 4 bases not matched to a gene. CDR3 coding DNA: TGCGCCAGCAGCCAAGTAGGAGCGGGAGGCTACAATGAGCAGTTCTTC. Its protein product is CASSQVGAGGYNEQFF.

In this sample, this clonotype turned up a few times. V and J are TRBV12-3 or TRBV12-4 and TRBJ1-4, with 10 bases identical to TRBD1. The V gene end was trimmed by 6 bases and the J gene end by 7 bases; junction bases not matched to a gene: 8. The CDR3 contains 15 residues. CDR3 sequence (DNA): TGTGCCAGCAGACCATCCGGGACAGGGGCTGAAAAACTGTTTTTT. It translates to CASRPSGTGAEKLFF.

The sample holds a few counts of this clonotype. The chain links TRBV4-2 to TRBJ2-6, with 12 bases aligning to TRBD1. CDR1 is LGHNA, CDR2 YNFKEQ, per germline. This CDR3 comprises 17 residues. Germline trimming cut 4 bases from V and 0 bases from J; bases unmatched to any gene: 1. The chain's CDR3 is CASSPGQGASGANVLTF. The CDR3 DNA follows: TGTGCCAGCAGCCCGGGACAGGGGGCCTCTGGGGCCAACGTCCTGACTTTC.